The source of this T cell receptor beta chain is a study of Tregs in tolerant kidney transplant recipients. This clone has a handful of counts. Its specificity is not known. Related graft donors supplied nonmyeloablative bone marrow transplants, and mixed chimerism was transient. Thawed PBMCs were FACS-sorted into unstimulated CD4+CD25+CD127- regulatory T cells, CD4+CD25- non-regulatory cells, CD4 and CD8 cells. Study-wide results and limits: Nucleotide sequences could not be compared across some patients' samples due to primer changes. The most relevant donor-specific Treg TCRbeta repertoire apparently came from expansion with activated donor B cells. Validation in larger populations is needed because few patients were studied.

The table came from immunoSEQ multiplex PCR; TCRdb's copy has only in-frame clones and leaves some out. Here the sample spans approximately 50,000 clones, about 89% being singletons. The material was CD8+ T cells from blood (PBMCs), obtained 24 months after the transplant. This TCR was sampled from a human patient who received a combined kidney and bone marrow transplant. The T cells may come from the graft donor.

The CDR3 loop is CASSLATSGSYEQYF. DNA for the CDR3: TGTGCCAGCAGCTTAGCGACTAGCGGGAGCTACGAGCAGTACTTC. The chain recombines TRBV7-6 with TRBJ2-7; TRBD2 matches at 12 bases. The germline CDR1 and CDR2 sequences are SGHVS and FNYEAQ. The CDR3 consists of 15 residues. Losses at the gene ends were 0 bases for V and 3 bases for J; bases not matched to a gene: 0.